The clone carrying this T cell receptor (beta chain) has just a few counts. The antigen is undetermined. This entry belongs to a study of CD8+ T cells in alopecia areata. Study-wide results and limits: Lesional tissue from the scalp (especially in alopecia totalis/universalis) showed higher clonality than normal scalp.

V gave up 2 bases and J gave up 8 bases; unmatched junction bases: 6. This CDR3 has 14 amino acids. Germline V lookup: CDR1 SGHRS, CDR2 YFSETQ. Following extraction, RNA underwent reverse transcription to cDNA, which served as the sequencing template. The assay was immunoSEQ multiplex PCR, and TCRdb's table has in-frame clones only and misses some. The sample includes around 140,000 clones, around 51% of them seen just once. Sequencing was performed on CD4+ T cells sorted from blood, taken at week 0. The gene calls are TRBV5-1 and TRBJ1-4; 7 bases align to TRBD1. This clonotype was sampled from a human donor with alopecia areata. The CDR3 sequence: CASSFDRAGEKLFF. In nucleotides, the CDR3 is TGCGCCAGCAGCTTTGACAGGGCGGGGGAAAAACTGTTTTTT.